This passage covers 20 T cell receptor beta chains from one sample sequenced in a study of T-cell reconstitution after alpha-beta-depleted transplantation in children. Unique molecular identifiers tagged the TCRbeta library. TCRdb called the PCR reads again in MiXCR, with one record for every CDR3 protein. Of roughly 610,000 distinct CDR3 sequences in the sample, more than 9% are singletons; the top ten hold about 4%. The material was PBMCs from the stem cell graft donor, obtained from the stem cell graft. The source is a human donor who donated a stem cell graft to a child with acute myeloid leukemia.

This clonotype was recorded only once. V and J are TRBV29-1 and TRBJ1-1; TRBD1 matches 10 bases. The CDR3 consists of 14 residues. V lost 5 bases, J lost 7 bases, and 10 bases stayed unmatched. Germline V CDR1 and CDR2: SQVTM, ANQGSEA. CDR3 region: CSVSETGGKGEAFF. The CDR3 DNA reads TGCAGCGTTTCAGAGACAGGGGGCAAGGGTGAAGCTTTCTTT.

V usage is TRBV20-1 and J usage is TRBJ2-1, with 8 bases fitting TRBD2. Germline V gene data show CDR1 as DFQATT and CDR2 as SNEGSKA (reference sequence). The CDR3 runs 14 residues. The junction had 13 bases not matched to a gene; V was cut back by 6 bases and J by 9 bases. CDR3 protein: CSAHPWREALEQFF. CDR3 sequence (DNA): TGCAGTGCCCATCCTTGGCGGGAGGCCCTTGAGCAGTTCTTC.

This chain joins TRBV5-1 and TRBJ2-5; D possibly corresponds to TRBD2 (5 bases). Germline CDR1 and CDR2: SGHRS and YFSETQ. Between the trimmed V and J ends, which lost 0 bases and 2 bases, there was a span of 11 bases. The CDR3 consists of 15 residues. Here the CDR3 reads CASSLDIAPQETQYF. For the CDR3, the DNA is TGCGCCAGCAGCTTGGATATAGCGCCGCAAGAGACCCAGTACTTC.

This rearrangement joins TRBV5-4 to TRBJ2-1, with a tentative D call TRBD2 (6 bases). The CDR3 runs 15 residues. The germline V and J ends were trimmed by 3 bases and 2 bases, with 12 bases remaining between them. The germline V gene encodes CDR1 SGHNT and CDR2 YYREEE (reference sequence). For the CDR3, the DNA is TGTGCCAGCAGCTCCCCGGGAGTAGCCTACAATGAGCAGTTCTTC. Protein sequence: CASSSPGVAYNEQFF. Combining the CDR3 with reference TRBV5-4 and TRBJ2-1 gives the whole variable domain ETGVTQSPTHLIKTRGQQVTLRCSSQSGHNTVSWYQQALGQGPQFIFQYYREEENGRGNFPPRFSGLQFPNYSSELNVNALELDDSALYLCASSSPGVAYNEQFFGPGTRLTVL.

This clonotype was seen a handful of times. The chain combines TRBV13 with TRBJ2-3, with D possibly matching TRBD1 (6 bases). Germline CDR1 reads PRHDT; CDR2 reads FYEKMQ (reference sequence). This CDR3 spans 15 amino acids. With 5 bases removed from V and 1 base from J, the gap between germline ends came to 13 bases. CDR3 in amino acids: CASSPSPGGTDTQYF. CDR3 DNA: TGTGCCAGCAGCCCCTCCCCAGGGGGCACAGATACGCAGTATTTT.

This clonotype was picked up a small number of times. This chain links TRBV18 with TRBJ2-7; 7 bases align to TRBD1. Looked up from germline, CDR1 is KGHSH and CDR2 is LQKENI. This CDR3 contains 15 residues. The ends lost 1 base at V and 4 bases at J; junction bases unmatched: 7. The CDR3 DNA sequence: TGTGCCAGCTCACCACGTGGGACAGCACAGTACGAGCAGTACTTC. As protein: CASSPRGTAQYEQYF.

The chain is built from TRBV6-4 and TRBJ2-1; 9 positions agree with TRBD2. This CDR3 has 15 amino acids. Trimming took 4 bases from V and 8 from J; bases not matched to a gene: 9. Germline assignment: CDR1 MRHNA and CDR2 SNTAGT. Here the CDR3 DNA reads TGTGCCAGCAGTGGATGGAGTAGCGGGAGTTATGAGCAGTTCTTC. Amino acid sequence: CASSGWSSGSYEQFF.

The chain combines TRBV15 with TRBJ2-1, with 8 bases fitting TRBD2. This CDR3 region has 17 residues. The germline V gene has CDR1 LNHNV and CDR2 YYDKDF (reference sequence). The ends lost 3 bases at V and 0 bases at J; junction bases unmatched: 7. This chain's CDR3 is CATSREGLGGSYNEQFF. CDR3 nucleotide sequence: TGTGCCACCAGCAGGGAGGGACTAGGGGGCTCCTACAATGAGCAGTTCTTC. The full variable domain, its missing parts supplied by reference TRBV15 and TRBJ2-1, is DAMVIQNPRYQVTQFGKPVTLSCSQTLNHNVMYWYQQKSSQAPKLLFHYYDKDFNNEADTPDNFQSRRPNTSFCFLDIRSPGLGDTAMYLCATSREGLGGSYNEQFFGPGTRLTVL.

This clonotype occurred a few times. V and J are TRBV6-2 or TRBV6-3 and TRBJ2-1; the D gene is possibly TRBD2 (6 bases). The CDR3 has 12 amino acids. V dropped 6 bases and J dropped 10 bases, with 13 bases sitting between them. Looked up from germline, CDR1 is MNHEY and CDR2 is SVGEGT. The CDR3 DNA sequence: TGTGCCAGCAGGGGAGGAGTATACGAGCAGTTCTTC. Protein sequence: CASRGGVYEQFF.

The sample holds many counts of this clonotype. This chain joins TRBV20-1 and TRBJ1-2; TRBD1 matches 9 bases. The V and J ends lost 8 bases and 2 bases, in that order; junction bases with no gene match: 12. The CDR3 has 15 residues. Germline CDR1 DFQATT, CDR2 SNEGSKA (reference sequence). The CDR3: CSSNVGGQGNYGYTF. CDR3 nucleotides: TGCAGTTCTAATGTAGGAGGACAGGGGAACTATGGCTACACCTTC.

A few counts support this clonotype. V gene TRBV5-1 combines with J gene TRBJ2-3; 10 positions agree with TRBD2. Germline-derived CDR1 and CDR2 are SGHRS and YFSETQ. After removal of 0 bases from V and 0 bases from J, the junction contained 10 bases not matched to a gene. This CDR3 has 19 amino acids. The CDR3 nucleotides read TGCGCCAGCAGCTTGGGAGTTGGAGCGGGAGGGTTGAGCACAGATACGCAGTATTTT. Amino acids: CASSLGVGAGGLSTDTQYF.

V gene TRBV2 combines with J gene TRBJ1-2; TRBD1 is a possible D gene (5 bases). CDR3 length: 12 amino acids. Germline CDR1 is SNHLY and CDR2 is FYNNEI. Trimming stripped 7 bases from V and 2 bases from J, with 8 bases between. The CDR3, as DNA: TGTGCCAGCAACGGGGACAACTATGGCTACACCTTC. Residues: CASNGDNYGYTF.

This clonotype was found a few times. This rearrangement joins TRBV15 to TRBJ1-2; 9 nucleotides line up with TRBD1. Germline loops: CDR1 LNHNV, CDR2 YYDKDF (reference sequence). Losses at the gene ends were 0 bases for V and 5 bases for J; bases not matched to a gene: 7. CDR3 size: 16 residues. DNA for the CDR3: TGTGCCACCAGCAGAGATTATCAGACAGGGGGATATGGCTACACCTTC. Protein product: CATSRDYQTGGYGYTF.

V usage is TRBV12-3 or TRBV12-4 and J usage is TRBJ2-3; D is perhaps TRBD2 (5 bases). The ends were cut back, 7 bases at V and 2 bases at J, with 16 bases in the middle. There are 15 residues in the CDR3. In DNA form, the CDR3 reads TGTGCCAGCAAACTACTAGGGCAATACACAGATACGCAGTATTTT. Protein: CASKLLGQYTDTQYF.

This clonotype occurred a few times. This rearrangement joins TRBV20-1 to TRBJ1-3; TRBD1 agrees at 8 bases. The CDR3 contains 13 residues. Per the germline V gene, CDR1 is DFQATT and CDR2 is SNEGSKA (reference sequence). V lost 5 bases and J lost 4; bases outside the gene matches: 4. The CDR3 spells CSAPDRGGNTIYF. CDR3 bases: TGCAGTGCTCCTGACAGGGGAGGAAACACCATATATTTT.

This clonotype was counted between two and nine times. V usage is TRBV7-2 and J usage is TRBJ2-4, with 9 bases aligning to TRBD1. CDR1 and CDR2 from the germline V gene are SGHTA and FQGNSA. The CDR3 has 17 residues. With V trimmed by 1 base and J by 2 bases, 6 bases remained unmatched. CDR3 amino acids: CASSLGGQGGSKNIQYF. The CDR3 DNA sequence: TGTGCCAGCAGCTTAGGGGGACAGGGTGGATCCAAAAACATTCAGTACTTC.

Many counts were recorded for this clonotype. This rearrangement joins TRBV20-1 to TRBJ2-5; D is possibly TRBD1 (6 bases). The CDR3 length is 15 residues. Trimming shortened V by 5 bases and J by 0 bases, and 16 bases separated the two germline ends. CDR1 and CDR2 from the germline V gene are DFQATT and SNEGSKA (reference sequence). The CDR3 here is CSAYPPGQDQETQYF. The CDR3, as DNA: TGCAGTGCTTACCCCCCGGGACAAGACCAAGAGACCCAGTACTTC.

The chain combines TRBV7-6 with TRBJ1-3; D remains unclear. The V end lost 5 bases, the J end lost 2 bases, and 7 bases lay between the germline ends. This CDR3 contains 13 residues. Germline assignment: CDR1 SGHVS and CDR2 FNYEAQ. The CDR3 sequence: CASSPSPGNTIYF. In DNA form, the CDR3 reads TGTGCCAGCAGCCCAAGTCCTGGAAACACCATATATTTT.

This clonotype appeared a single time. The gene calls are TRBV18 and TRBJ1-2, with TRBD1 as a possible D gene (6 bases). The V and J ends lost 2 bases and 6 bases respectively, with 13 bases between them. CDR3 length: 14 residues. Germline V gives CDR1 KGHSH, CDR2 LQKENI. CDR3 protein: CASSPLGGADGYTF. CDR3 bases: TGTGCCAGCTCACCATTGGGGGGCGCCGATGGCTACACCTTC.

The J gene is TRBJ1-1, the V gene TRBV6-5; no reliable D call. The V end was cut by 2 bases, the J end by 3 bases, with 7 bases between. The CDR3 totals 13 residues. Germline CDR1 and CDR2: MNHEY and SVGAGI. The CDR3, as DNA: TGTGCCAGCAGTTACCCCGGTTACACTGAAGCTTTCTTT. It specifies CASSYPGYTEAFF.